This T cell receptor (beta chain) came from a study of CD8+ T cells in alopecia areata. The treatment was: oral pan-JAK inhibitor, 5-10 mg twice daily. Notes on the study in general: The study found tofacitinib significantly decreased scalp clonality and expanded CD8+ clones among the top 100. Possibly because of HLA-related factors, TCR sharing was less clear across patients than in mice.

Germline CDR1 reads SGHRS; CDR2 reads YFSETQ. The CDR3 loop spans 12 amino acids. Trimming stripped 6 bases from V and 6 bases from J, with 10 bases between. Extracted RNA was reverse transcribed, and the resulting cDNA served as sequencing template. The repertoire was sequenced with immunoSEQ multiplex PCR; TCRdb's copy has only in-frame clones and lacks some. The profile shows roughly 220,000 clones, roughly two fifths of them singletons. As for this clone: What it binds is not known.

This material consisted of CD4+ T cells sorted from blood, taken between weeks 30 and 35, from a patient treated with tofacitinib. This clonotype originated in a human donor with alopecia areata. The chain couples TRBV5-1 to TRBJ2-1; tentatively, D is TRBD1 or TRBD2 (5 bases each). The CDR3 DNA follows: TGCGCCAGCACTAGCCAGGGCAATGAGCAGTTCTTC. This codes for CASTSQGNEQFF. Full variable domain (outside the CDR3, taken from reference TRBV5-1 and TRBJ2-1): KAGVTQTPRYLIKTRGQQVTLSCSPISGHRSVSWYQQTPGQGLQFLFEYFSETQRNKGNFPGRFSGRQFSNSRSEMNVSTLELGDSALYLCASTSQGNEQFFGPGTRLTVL.